Below, 9 T cell receptor beta chains from the same sample are listed, as sequenced in a study of T cells in Graves' hyperthyroidism and ophthalmopathy. Amplification of TCR beta CDR3 regions used RNA as the template. The HTBI primer set served for first-round RT-PCR of the TCR CDR3. TCRdb reanalysed the multiplex PCR reads using MiXCR and keeps one entry per CDR3 protein. The profile shows 300,000 to 450,000 distinct CDR3 sequences, about 13% of them singletons. Sequencing was performed on blood. The receptors come from a woman aged 18 to 35 with Graves' hyperthyroidism.

J is TRBJ1-1 and V is TRBV6-1, with D possibly matching TRBD1 (5 bases). Germline V lookup: CDR1 MNHNS, CDR2 SASEGT. Trimming stripped 7 bases from V and 3 bases from J, with 15 bases between. This CDR3 has 14 residues. The CDR3 nucleotides read TGTGCCAGCAACCCGACAGACCGTTACACTGAAGCTTTCTTT. It is translated as CASNPTDRYTEAFF.

This clonotype was observed once. It may be a read error: a sequence one base away is much more abundant. The rearrangement joins TRBV7-9 to TRBJ2-7; D is uncertain. CDR3 length equals 13 residues. Germline CDR1 reads SEHNR; CDR2 reads FQNEAQ (reference sequence). CDR3 loop: CASSPDGYYGQYF. CDR3 nucleotide sequence: TGTGCCAGCTCCCCTGATGGGTACTACGGGCAGTACTTC.

This clonotype came up many times. This sequence joins TRBV27 and TRBJ1-2; 7 bases are shared with TRBD1. CDR3 size: 15 residues. Per the germline V gene, CDR1 is MNHEY and CDR2 is SMNVEV (reference sequence). Trimming removed 2 bases from V and 8 bases from J; junction bases left unmatched: 11. This chain's CDR3 is CASSLGDSPSMGYTF. The CDR3 bases are TGTGCCAGCAGTTTAGGGGACAGCCCGTCGATGGGCTACACCTTC.

The rearrangement uses TRBV30 and TRBJ2-5; TRBD1 might be the D (6 bases). The germline gives CDR1 GTSNPN, CDR2 SVGIG (reference sequence). Trimming removed 4 bases from V and 13 bases from J, with 16 bases in between. This CDR3 has 11 residues. CDR3 sequence (DNA): TGTGCCTGGATAAGGGGCCAGGGGACGTACTTC. Its protein product is CAWIRGQGTYF.

This clonotype has only a few counts. The chain links TRBV6-2 or TRBV6-3 to TRBJ2-5; D gene ambiguous. Between the trimmed V and J ends, which lost 2 bases and 6 bases, there was a span of 16 bases. Germline V gene lookup returns CDR1 MNHEY and CDR2 SVGEGT. The CDR3 length is 15 residues. The CDR3 spells CASSYPASGWQTQYF. CDR3 nucleotides: TGTGCCAGCAGTTACCCCGCTAGTGGTTGGCAGACCCAGTACTTC.

This clonotype was detected many times. The J gene is TRBJ2-3, the V gene TRBV28; D perhaps matches TRBD1 (5 bases). The CDR3 loop spans 16 amino acids. The V end lost 3 bases, the J end lost 2 bases, and 15 bases lay between the germline ends. The germline gives CDR1 MDHEN, CDR2 SYDVKM. This CDR3 is CASSFSPDRNTDTQYF. The CDR3 region has the DNA TGTGCCAGCAGTTTTAGTCCCGACAGAAACACAGATACGCAGTATTTT.

With regard to this clonotype: This clone may be a read error of a much larger clone one base away. Here the CDR3 DNA reads TGTGCCTGCAGCTCGGGACAGCTTTTCACAGATACGCAGTATTTT. Its protein is CACSSGQLFTDTQYF. The chain joins TRBV11-2 to TRBJ2-3; the match to TRBD1 covers 7 bases. The CDR3 has 15 amino acids. CDR1 and CDR2 (germline): SGHAT, FQNNGV.

This clonotype was detected ten times or more. The J gene is TRBJ2-7, the V gene TRBV29-1; a possible D gene is TRBD1 (5 bases). Trimming took off 4 bases at V and 3 bases at J, with 10 bases between the two ends. This CDR3 region has 12 residues. Germline loops: CDR1 SQVTM, CDR2 ANQGSEA. CDR3 residues: CSVGQPNYEQYF. The DNA for the CDR3 is TGCAGCGTTGGACAGCCGAACTACGAGCAGTACTTC.

In its sample, this clonotype was seen many times. The chain combines TRBV12-3 or TRBV12-4 with TRBJ2-7; 7 nucleotides line up with TRBD2. The trim removed 3 bases at V and 7 bases at J, leaving 6 bases unmatched. CDR3 length: 13 residues. This CDR3 is CASSFGGGWEQYF. The CDR3 DNA is TGTGCCAGCAGTTTTGGGGGGGGGTGGGAGCAGTACTTC.